This TCR beta chain was sequenced during a study of T cells in Graves' hyperthyroidism and ophthalmopathy. Amplification targeted TCR beta CDR3 regions from RNA transcripts. With the HTBI primer set, the TCR CDR3 went through a first round of RT-PCR. TCRdb passed the multiplex PCR reads through MiXCR, listing each CDR3 protein once. This sample has under 400,000 distinct CDR3 sequences, with 15% to 19% found just once. This clonotype was seen repeatedly, ten times or more. Its antigen is as yet unknown. Findings of the study overall: Blood held most thyroid clonotypes expanded above 0.001 frequency.

Looked up from germline, CDR1 is DFQATT and CDR2 is SNEGSKA (reference sequence). The CDR3 extends over 15 amino acids. V was cut by 5 bases and J by 1 base, with 17 bases left in between. The specimen sequenced was blood. The chain uses TRBV20-1 and TRBJ1-1; D call uncertain. The clonotype comes from a woman younger than 35 with Graves' hyperthyroidism that later progressed to Graves' ophthalmopathy. This CDR3 is CSAPFTLTGNTEAFF. The CDR3 DNA is TGCAGTGCTCCCTTTACCTTAACCGGGAACACTGAAGCTTTCTTT.